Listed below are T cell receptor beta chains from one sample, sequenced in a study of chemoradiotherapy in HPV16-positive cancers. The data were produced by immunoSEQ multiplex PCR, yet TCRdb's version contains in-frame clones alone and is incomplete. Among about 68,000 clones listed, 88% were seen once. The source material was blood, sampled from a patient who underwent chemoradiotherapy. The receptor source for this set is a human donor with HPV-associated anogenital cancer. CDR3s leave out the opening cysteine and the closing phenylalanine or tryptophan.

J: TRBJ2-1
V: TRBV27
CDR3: ASIKGQASYNEQF

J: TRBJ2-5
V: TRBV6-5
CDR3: ASSQELAGMETQY

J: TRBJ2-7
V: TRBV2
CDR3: ASRRGPSYEQY

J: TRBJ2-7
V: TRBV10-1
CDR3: ASSRDTSYEQY

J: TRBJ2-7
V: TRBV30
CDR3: AWSINTGGAYEQY

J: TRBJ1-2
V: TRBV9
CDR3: ASSVGQGAYGYT

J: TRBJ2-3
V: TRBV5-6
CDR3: ASSYLDRDTQY

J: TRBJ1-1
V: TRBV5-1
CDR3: ASSSSGRPNTEAF

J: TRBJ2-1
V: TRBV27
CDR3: ASSFWGSLNEQF

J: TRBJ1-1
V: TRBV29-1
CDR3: SVEGTGFEAF